This T cell receptor (beta chain) came from a study of tumor-infiltrating lymphocytes in localized non-small cell lung cancer. Study background: Patients included smokers and never-smokers with various histologies, some sampled after neoadjuvant chemotherapy. Regarding the study as a whole: IM1 and IM2 tumors showed no difference in T-cell fraction.

Germline V gene lookup returns CDR1 MNHEY and CDR2 SMNVEV (reference sequence). V lost 5 bases to trimming and J lost 10 bases, with 17 bases between them. There are 13 residues in the CDR3. Generated by immunoSEQ multiplex PCR, the TCRdb table keeps only in-frame clones and is missing some. The sample consists of thousands of clones, around 62% of them appearing once. This clone is classed as medium-sized. Its antigen is unknown. The TCR sequence derives from a human donor with non-small cell lung cancer. Material for sequencing was uninvolved lung tissue not adjacent to the tumor. V is TRBV27 and J is TRBJ1-2; a possible D gene is TRBD1 (5 bases). Here the CDR3 reads CASSPGTGGAYTF. In DNA, the CDR3 is TGTGCCAGCAGTCCCGGGACGGGAGGTGCCTACACCTTC.